This TCR beta chain was captured in a study of shared clonotypes between healthy human individuals (dated by TCRdb to about 2020). About the full investigation: The cohort included a few men and a couple of women between 18 and 49 years of age. Different laboratories and diverse techniques were used to prepare libraries and sequence TCR repertoires, to increase sequencing depth and limit assay-specific biases. Each donor's leukapheresis produced roughly between roughly 0.85 and 10 billion PBMCs. Per donor, three plates each were used for CD4 naive and CD4 memory, two for CD8 naive, and one for CD8 memory. Blood TCR repertoires of five healthy adults were deeply sequenced to estimate repertoire size and the extent of clonotype sharing between individuals.

Of note for this clone: Its antigen remains undetermined. Base quality data are lacking; no much larger clone is found one base away.

Findings and caveats that apply to the study as a whole: Pairwise subsampling indicated that sequencing depth was expected to affect the degree of clonotype sharing among donors. About 5% of naive CD4, 3.5% of naive CD8, 2.3% of memory CD4, and about 0.4% of memory CD8 clonotypes were shared across a few donors. Estimated clonotype richness was generally larger for naive than for memory subsets. Because the study included a small number of donors, the genetic and exposure-history diversity represented was limited. Clonotypes shared by all four sorted-subset donors showed higher generation probabilities than non-shared clonotypes. Only blood was sampled, and tissue TCR repertoires likely differ from those in blood. Incomplete sequencing was indicated by rarefaction of sorted-subset datasets, despite the large sequencing depth.

The donors were healthy, HIV-negative adults who had no recently reported acute infections or vaccinations. Every donor was a Caucasian adult residing in Nashville, Tennessee, USA. Magnetic negative selection was used to enrich CD4+ T cells, after which naive cells were positively selected on CD45RA and the negative fraction became the memory subset. Blood was collected by leukapheresis, and PBMCs were isolated by Ficoll-Histopaque density gradient centrifugation and then cryopreserved in liquid nitrogen vapor phase. Analytical flow cytometry was used to check the purity and quantity of every magnetically sorted T cell population. Genomic DNA was isolated from every sorted fraction and measured by UV absorbance on a Nanodrop 2000c. TCR CDR3 regions were amplified from genomic DNA by multiplex PCR using the deep immunoSEQ assay. Extracted genomic DNA from each cell subset was distributed evenly across all wells of several immunoSEQ 96-well plates, and each plate was treated as a replicate. For sorted subsets, 200 ng of genomic DNA, equivalent to around 29,000 T cell genomes, went into each replicate PCR. Purified libraries were quantified with a Qubit 3.0 fluorometer, sized on a Bioanalyzer 2100, and re-quantified with the KAPA Library Quantification kit. Every immunoSEQ 96-well plate was sequenced on a dedicated single-read 150-cycle Illumina NextSeq 550 flow cell. On the study's bioinformatics: Because the immunoSEQ output included only junctional sequences and no quality scores, the filtering could not be the same as the filtering used for full-length reads. Sequences were annotated with PyIR, a Python wrapper for IgBLAST v1.9, and V/J genes and CDR3 were assigned using IMGT germline references. Reads were removed for weak V/J assignments (E-value above 1e-6), missing CDR3, stop codons, out-of-frame junctions, or ambiguous translated residues. V3J clonotypes were defined as sequences sharing the same inferred V gene, J gene, and CDR3 amino acid sequence. The percentage overlap between two repertoires was calculated by dividing the number of shared unique clonotypes by the size of the smaller repertoire. RTK rarefaction, the Chao1 estimator, and Recon v2.1 estimates of unobserved clonotypes were used to assess repertoire richness. OLGA was used to compute generation probabilities for all TCRbeta clonotypes that the gDNA method yielded from several donors. The clones in this table, taken by TCRdb from immuneACCESS, are in-frame only. Not every clone is retained; where verified, under half of the shortfall comes from an unresolved V gene, and the cause of the rest is unknown. For V, J and clone size, that table is used; D and trimming come from the DNA. In all, the sample holds approximately 1,000,000 clones, and about 80% of those were seen once. Of the sample, more than 0.45% falls within the top ten clones.

Via the germline V gene, CDR1 is SGHTS and CDR2 YDEGEE. V has 4 bases trimmed and J has 3 bases trimmed; junction bases matching no gene number 7. The CDR3 holds 14 amino acids from the cysteine to the phenylalanine. CDR3 DNA is the only sequence kept; it has 42 bases, read in frame from the first base. Rearrangement joined TRBV5-8 to TRBJ2-7; 7 junctional bases match TRBD2. Sequencing input: memory CD4+ T cells from PBMCs. This sample's cell subset or site label indicates: CD45RA-negative fraction. This clonotype was obtained from a man younger than 35 in good health. Some clones in this sample may be carry-over from other donors' samples. The DNA reads TGTGCCAGCAGCCTGGGGGGGAGCGGCTACGAGCAGTACTTC. The resulting protein is CASSLGGSGYEQYF.